This T cell receptor (beta chain) was sequenced for a study of blood T cell repertoires in COVID-19. Overall study: T cells, B-cell-depleted T cells, or PBMCs supplied cDNA or gDNA.

Clones were sequenced by immunoSEQ multiplex PCR, and TCRdb holds only the in-frame ones, with some missing. The data show approximately 100,000 clones, 70% to 85% seen once. The sample comprised peripheral blood. The sequence was collected from a man aged 65 to 85 with acute or convalescent COVID-19.

The chain's CDR3 is CASSSRTSGIPGELFF. The CDR3 DNA reads TGTGCCAGCAGCTCCCGGACTAGCGGGATTCCCGGGGAGCTGTTTTTT. The V call is TRBV7-3, the J call TRBJ2-2; TRBD2 matches 12 bases. After removal of 4 bases from V and 6 bases from J, the junction contained 6 bases not matched to a gene. The CDR3 consists of 16 residues. Germline V CDR1 and CDR2: SGHTA, FQGTGA.